The TCR beta chain under discussion was sequenced for a study of blood T cell repertoires in COVID-19. Study background: Acute and convalescent COVID-19 samples came from the United States, Italy and Spain. The cDNA or gDNA used as material had been derived from T cells, B-cell-depleted T cells, or PBMCs.

Authors' data handling: Estimates of nucleated cell counts were drawn from the amplification of reference gene primers. The protocol was immunoSEQ multiplex PCR, while the TCRdb copy is restricted to in-frame clones and leaves out a portion. The DNA was the basis for D and trimming; V, J and clone size are from that table. The sample carries more than 400,000 clones, less than 95% recorded once. Participants, roughly 18 to 90 years old, spanned fewer than 25 US areas. Trimming cost V 3 bases and J 5 bases; bases outside gene matches: 16. The CDR3 totals 18 residues. CDR1 and CDR2 (germline): SEHNR, FQNEAQ (reference sequence).

The sequencing sample was made of PBMCs or T cells enriched from blood (not recorded which). The chain uses TRBV7-9 and TRBJ2-7, with 10 positions matching TRBD2. The sequence was obtained from a man younger than 35 who had recovered from COVID-19. CDR3 DNA: TGTGCCAGCAGCTTCTGGCCCCCCAGGTCTAGCGGGAGTCACGAGCAGTACTTC. Its translation: CASSFWPPRSSGSHEQYF. Full variable domain (missing parts from reference TRBV7-9 and TRBJ2-7): DTGVSQNPRHKITKRGQNVTFRCDPISEHNRLYWYRQTLGQGPEFLTYFQNEAQLEKSRLLSDRFSAERPKGSFSTLEIQRTEQGDSAMYLCASSFWPPRSSGSHEQYFGPGTRLTVT.